Below, 23 T cell receptor beta chains from the same sample are listed, as sequenced in a study of T cell repertoires in cytomegalovirus infection. Each CDR3 protein is one row after TCRdb ran MiXCR on the reads. The sample comprises under 200,000 distinct CDR3 sequences, about a fifth of which are singletons, and 25% rests with the top ten. What these receptors recognize is not known. The material was CD8+ T cells from cultured PBMCs, obtained from culture after CMV antigen stimulation. All receptors derive from a human donor in good health (CMV status not recorded). Some clones in this sample may be carry-over from other donors' samples.

The sample holds a few counts of this clonotype. The V and J genes are TRBV4-1 and TRBJ2-1; 9 positions agree with TRBD1. CDR3 length equals 16 residues. V shed 0 bases and J 4 bases; nucleotides not matched to a gene: 4. The germline V gene has CDR1 MGHRA and CDR2 YSYEKL. In nucleotides, the CDR3 is TGCGCCAGCAGCCAAGAAGGGACAGGGATTTACAATGAGCAGTTCTTC. It codes for CASSQEGTGIYNEQFF.

Only a few counts were recorded for this clonotype. The chain joins TRBV12-3 or TRBV12-4 to TRBJ1-2; a possible D gene is TRBD1 (5 bases). This CDR3 contains 12 residues. The V end was cut by 7 bases, the J end by 5 bases, with 11 bases between. The CDR3, as DNA: TGTGCCAGCAACCTGGGACCGTATGGCTACACCTTC. The encoded protein is CASNLGPYGYTF.

This sequence joins TRBV7-9 and TRBJ2-1; 14 nucleotides agree with TRBD2. V lost 0 bases, J lost 2 bases, and 6 bases stayed unmatched. The CDR3 is 19 amino acids. Per the germline V gene, CDR1 is SEHNR and CDR2 is FQNEAQ (reference sequence). CDR3: CASSLAGTSGGSTYNEQFF. CDR3 bases: TGTGCCAGCAGCTTAGCGGGGACTAGCGGGGGATCCACCTACAATGAGCAGTTCTTC.

This chain uses TRBV19 with TRBJ2-1; TRBD2 matches at 10 bases. With V trimmed by 5 bases and J by 9 bases, 7 bases remained unmatched. The CDR3 runs to 14 residues. Germline CDR1 reads LNHDA; CDR2 reads SQIVND (reference sequence). DNA for the CDR3: TGTGCCAGTAGTTTAGCGGGGGGAGGCCTTGAGCAGTTCTTC. This encodes CASSLAGGGLEQFF.

J is TRBJ2-7 and V is TRBV13; the match to TRBD1 covers 10 bases. The V gene's germline CDR1 is PRHDT and CDR2 FYEKMQ (reference sequence). V trimming: 0 bases; J trimming: 5 bases; junction bases outside the gene matches: 10. CDR3 length: 17 amino acids. The chain's CDR3 is CASSLGSNTGTGDEQYF. The CDR3 nucleotides are TGTGCCAGCAGCTTAGGCTCCAATACCGGGACAGGGGACGAGCAGTACTTC. Based on the CDR3 plus reference TRBV13 and TRBJ2-7, the full variable domain is AAGVIQSPRHLIKEKRETATLKCYPIPRHDTVYWYQQGPGQDPQFLISFYEKMQSDKGSIPDRFSAQQFSDYHSELNMSSLELGDSALYFCASSLGSNTGTGDEQYFGPGTRLTVT.

The chain uses TRBV10-2 and TRBJ2-7; TRBD1 might be the D (6 bases). The germline V gene has CDR1 WSHSY and CDR2 SAAADI. V was cut by 6 bases and J by 1 base, with 16 bases left in between. This CDR3 has 15 residues. The CDR3 DNA reads as TGCGCCAGCAGAGGATCGACAGGAACATCCTACGAGCAGTACTTC. This encodes CASRGSTGTSYEQYF.

A few counts support this clonotype. The chain joins TRBV7-2 to TRBJ2-5; D unclear. V was shortened by 1 base and J by 4 bases, with 13 bases between the two germline ends. Germline assignment: CDR1 SGHTA and CDR2 FQGNSA. The CDR3 consists of 15 residues. DNA of the CDR3: TGTGCCAGCAGCTTAGGGCCCAGTGGAGTAGAGACCCAGTACTTC. Translating gives CASSLGPSGVETQYF.

Points on this clonotype: A much larger clone sits a single nucleotide away, making a read error possible. It is likely a read error, because the conserved phenylalanine at the end of the CDR3 is missing. The J gene is TRBJ2-1, the V gene TRBV7-8; D ambiguous. Trimming took off 0 bases at V and 3 bases at J, with 21 bases between the two ends. Germline CDR1 reads SGHVS; CDR2 reads FQNEAQ. This CDR3 comprises 19 residues. CDR3 in amino acids: CASSLAEVLSGGIYNEQFL. CDR3 nucleotides: TGTGCCAGCAGCTTAGCGGAAGTATTAAGTGGCGGTATCTACAATGAGCAGTTCTTG.

V usage is TRBV2 and J usage is TRBJ1-5, with D maybe TRBD1 (5 bases). CDR1 and CDR2 (germline): SNHLY, FYNNEI. Trimming removed 7 bases at V and 7 bases at J, with 14 bases between. CDR3 length: 13 amino acids. The CDR3 reads CASTWGEEQPQHF. In DNA, the CDR3 is TGTGCCAGCACGTGGGGGGAGGAGCAGCCCCAGCATTTT.

This clonotype was seen only a few times. The V and J genes are TRBV7-3 and TRBJ1-1, with 8 bases fitting TRBD1. J gave up 4 bases and V 1 base, and 11 bases lay outside the gene matches. The V gene's germline CDR1 is SGHTA and CDR2 FQGTGA. The CDR3 sequence is 17 residues long. This chain's CDR3 is CASSLKMGRGPSTEAFF. The CDR3 DNA sequence: TGTGCCAGCAGCTTAAAGATGGGCAGGGGGCCGAGCACTGAAGCTTTCTTT.

This clonotype has more than one count but fewer than ten. The V call is TRBV28, the J call TRBJ2-5, with D maybe TRBD2 (6 bases). The CDR3 loop spans 15 amino acids. V was clipped by 2 bases and J by 1 base, with 11 bases between them. From germline, CDR1 is MDHEN and CDR2 SYDVKM. Here the CDR3 DNA reads TGTGCCAGCAGTTTAGGGGGAGGCAGCCAAGAGACCCAGTACTTC. Its translation is CASSLGGGSQETQYF.

This chain joins TRBV2 and TRBJ2-5; D possibly corresponds to TRBD2 (7 bases). The germline V gene has CDR1 SNHLY and CDR2 FYNNEI. CDR3 size: 17 residues. Trimming shortened V by 6 bases and J by 5 bases, and 25 bases separated the two germline ends. The CDR3 nucleotides read TGTGCCAGCAGATCGGGGGGTGGGACACGTCCCCAGGAGACCCAGTACTTC. Translating it yields CASRSGGGTRPQETQYF.

The chain links TRBV6-2 or TRBV6-3 to TRBJ1-1; D ambiguous. Trimming took off 6 bases at V and 4 bases at J, with 9 bases between the two ends. CDR3 length equals 12 residues. Germline V gives CDR1 MNHEY, CDR2 SVGEGT. CDR3 coding DNA: TGTGCCAGCAGCGTGCAGCCCACTGAAGCTTTCTTT. Protein sequence: CASSVQPTEAFF.

The gene calls are TRBV6-2 or TRBV6-3 and TRBJ1-2; a weak D match, TRBD1 (5 bases). V lost 5 bases, J lost 6 bases, and 13 bases lay in between. The CDR3 sequence is 13 residues long. Per the germline V gene, CDR1 is MNHEY and CDR2 is SVGEGT. CDR3 nucleotides: TGTGCCAGCAGTCTCCGGGACCGCGATGGCTACACCTTC. Translating gives CASSLRDRDGYTF.

This clonotype turned up a few times. The chain carries TRBV7-2 and TRBJ2-2, with unresolved D. V was trimmed by 5 bases and J by 3 bases, leaving 13 bases between them. Germline V gene lookup returns CDR1 SGHTA and CDR2 FQGNSA. The CDR3 runs to 15 residues. The CDR3 DNA is TGTGCCAGCAGCCACCGGAACGCCTACACCGGGGAGCTGTTTTTT. Its protein product is CASSHRNAYTGELFF.

This clonotype was found a few times. The CDR3 reads CASSLTPSTTGELFF. CDR3 DNA: TGTGCCAGCAGCTTAACCCCCTCTACTACCGGGGAGCTGTTTTTT. The chain combines TRBV7-2 with TRBJ2-2; no clear D. The V and J ends lost 2 bases and 5 bases respectively, with 12 bases between them. The germline gives CDR1 SGHTA, CDR2 FQGNSA. This CDR3 spans 15 amino acids.

V usage is TRBV29-1 and J usage is TRBJ2-1, with D unclear. Trimming removed 4 bases from V and 0 bases from J, with 7 bases in between. Looked up from germline, CDR1 is SQVTM and CDR2 is ANQGSEA. The CDR3 extends over 13 amino acids. The CDR3 DNA sequence: TGCAGCGTTGGGGATGTCTCCTACAATGAGCAGTTCTTC. Protein: CSVGDVSYNEQFF.

This clonotype was counted only a few times. The rearrangement uses TRBV20-1 and TRBJ2-7, with 7 bases lining up with TRBD1. V dropped 4 bases and J dropped 2; count of bases not matched to a gene: 8. The CDR3 is 14 amino acids. Germline lookup yields CDR1 DFQATT and CDR2 SNEGSKA (reference sequence). CDR3 region: CSAKPMTGTYEQYF. Here the CDR3 DNA reads TGCAGTGCTAAACCGATGACAGGGACCTACGAGCAGTACTTC.

This chain uses TRBV7-9 with TRBJ2-7; D is unresolved. Trimming removed 5 bases at V and 3 bases at J, with 17 bases between. CDR1 and CDR2 (germline): SEHNR, FQNEAQ (reference sequence). The CDR3 loop spans 15 amino acids. Written as DNA, the CDR3 is TGTGCCAGCAGCCCCTCAGTTTCCGTAAGCTACGAGCAGTACTTC. Amino acid sequence: CASSPSVSVSYEQYF.

This clonotype was detected a few times. This chain's CDR3 is CASSSLDRTVGYEQYF. CDR3 in DNA: TGTGCCAGCAGCTCCCTCGACCGAACCGTTGGCTACGAGCAGTACTTC. V and J are TRBV7-9 and TRBJ2-7; unclear D gene. The germline CDR1 and CDR2 sequences are SEHNR and FQNEAQ (reference sequence). The V and J ends lost 4 bases and 3 bases respectively, with 19 bases between them. CDR3 length equals 16 residues.

This clonotype was observed a few times. The chain couples TRBV29-1 to TRBJ1-2, with a tentative D call TRBD1 (5 bases). This CDR3 contains 14 residues. Trimming took off 6 bases at V and 0 bases at J, with 14 bases between the two ends. The germline V gene encodes CDR1 SQVTM and CDR2 ANQGSEA. The CDR3 region is CSVWDPEANYGYTF. DNA for the CDR3: TGCAGCGTATGGGACCCCGAAGCTAACTATGGCTACACCTTC. Using reference TRBV29-1 and TRBJ1-2 for the parts outside the CDR3, the full variable domain is SAVISQKPSRDICQRGTSLTIQCQVDSQVTMMFWYRQQPGQSLTLIATANQGSEATYESGFVIDKFPISRPNLTFSTLTVSNMSPEDSSIYLCSVWDPEANYGYTFGSGTRLTVV.

This chain connects TRBV5-6 to TRBJ2-7; 10 bases map to TRBD1. Unmatched junction bases numbered 7, after V lost 3 bases and J lost 7 bases. There are 14 residues in the CDR3. Germline assignment: CDR1 SGHDT and CDR2 YYEEEE. CDR3 loop: CASSSGTGVGEQYF. The CDR3 region has the DNA TGTGCCAGCAGCTCCGGGACAGGGGTCGGTGAGCAGTACTTC.

The chain is built from TRBV27 and TRBJ1-6; D call uncertain. The germline CDR1 and CDR2 sequences are MNHEY and SMNVEV (reference sequence). This CDR3 spans 14 amino acids. Trimming shortened V by 5 bases and J by 2 bases, and 7 bases separated the two germline ends. CDR3 DNA sequence: TGTGCCAGCAGTCACCCACCCTATAATTCACCCCTCCACTTT. Translating gives CASSHPPYNSPLHF.